This TCR beta chain was identified in a study of T cell responses to AZD1222 COVID-19 vaccine. Background on the study: Whether given at about 4 or about 12 weeks, second doses were pooled. Findings of the study overall: Donors were chiefly white British, with a greater number of females, and clonal diversity was perhaps underestimated.

In the case of this clone: The antigen is unknown.

CDR3 length: 13 amino acids. Trimming shortened V by 1 base and J by 6 bases, and 6 bases separated the two germline ends. CDR1 and CDR2 from the germline V gene are SEHNR and FQNEAQ (reference sequence). Repertoires were generated with immunoSEQ multiplex PCR, while TCRdb's copy carries only in-frame clones and drops some. Among more than 100,000 clones listed, 90% were seen once. The chain carries TRBV7-9 and TRBJ2-2, with D unclear. The clonotype was recovered from an adult in good health. The starting material was peripheral blood, obtained on day 0 of AZD1222 vaccination. The CDR3 sequence: CASSLGGSGELFF. CDR3 coding DNA: TGTGCCAGCAGCTTAGGTGGCTCCGGGGAGCTGTTTTTT.